This T cell receptor (beta chain) was captured in a study of response to subunit inactivated influenza vaccine. TCRdb reprocessed the RT-PCR reads with MiXCR, giving one entry per CDR3 protein. Of over 400,000 distinct CDR3 sequences in the sample, 10% to 15% were seen once. The CDR3 consists of 12 residues. Germline V gene data show CDR1 as SEHNR and CDR2 as FQNEAQ (reference sequence). V lost 6 bases and J 5 bases, leaving 10 bases between the germline ends. This clonotype appeared a few times. The chain has TRBV7-9 and TRBJ2-5; D ambiguous. The starting material was PBMCs from blood, obtained 40 to 50 days after vaccination. The sequence was obtained from a man between 45 and 60 years old who received an inactivated influenza vaccine. The CDR3 loop is CASRINLETQYF. The CDR3 coding sequence is TGTGCCAGCAGAATAAACCTCGAGACCCAGTACTTC.